This passage covers 19 T cell receptor beta chains from one sample sequenced in a study of cytomegalovirus exposure and HLA in healthy donors. It was with 60 Vbeta and 13 Jbeta primers that the PCR ran. The assay was immunoSEQ multiplex PCR, and TCRdb's table has in-frame clones only and misses some. The top ten clones hold around 11% of a sample with around 120,000 clones, about four fifths of them seen once. Sequenced input: PBMCs. These receptors were obtained from a male donor in good health and CMV-seropositive.

The chain employs TRBV4-3 and TRBJ2-2; 10 positions match TRBD2. This CDR3 is 15 amino acids long. The V and J ends lost 2 bases and 7 bases, in that order; junction bases with no gene match: 4. Germline CDR1 LGHNA, CDR2 YSLEER. Here the CDR3 reads CASSQLAGVGGELFF. CDR3 nucleotide sequence: TGCGCCAGCAGCCAACTAGCGGGAGTTGGCGGGGAGCTGTTTTTT.

The chain combines TRBV19 with TRBJ2-7; 11 bases line up with TRBD2. Trimming took 4 bases from V and 4 from J; bases not matched to a gene: 9. From germline, CDR1 is LNHDA and CDR2 SQIVND (reference sequence). This CDR3 is built from 16 residues. As DNA, the CDR3 is TGTGCCAGTAGTAGAGGCCATAGCGGGAGGGCGTACGAGCAGTACTTC. This gives the protein CASSRGHSGRAYEQYF.

This chain joins TRBV7-6 and TRBJ2-7, with 10 bases lining up with TRBD2. V lost 0 bases to trimming and J lost 1 base; unmatched junction nucleotides: 3. CDR3 length equals 16 residues. CDR1 SGHVS and CDR2 FNYEAQ come from the germline V gene. CDR3 sequence: CASSLAASGSSYEQYF. CDR3 sequence (DNA): TGTGCCAGCAGCTTAGCCGCTAGCGGGAGTTCCTACGAGCAGTACTTC.

V is TRBV28 and J is TRBJ1-1, with a possible D match to TRBD1 (6 bases). This CDR3 has 14 amino acids. V was clipped by 2 bases and J by 4 bases, with 11 bases between them. The germline V gene has CDR1 MDHEN and CDR2 SYDVKM. CDR3 bases: TGTGCCAGCAGTTTAAGTCAGGGGATCACTGAAGCTTTCTTT. Its protein is CASSLSQGITEAFF.

The chain links TRBV2 to TRBJ2-2; TRBD1 aligns across 11 bases. CDR3 length: 17 residues. The V gene's germline CDR1 is SNHLY and CDR2 FYNNEI. V lost 4 bases, J lost 4 bases, and 8 bases stayed unmatched. The CDR3 protein is CASSASVGTGGTGELFF. In nucleotides, the CDR3 is TGTGCCAGCAGTGCTTCTGTGGGGACAGGGGGCACCGGGGAGCTGTTTTTT.

V gene TRBV9 combines with J gene TRBJ2-1; D gene unclear. This CDR3 has 12 amino acids. The V and J ends lost 6 bases and 6 bases respectively, with 10 bases between them. Germline V lookup: CDR1 SGDLS, CDR2 YYNGEE. The chain's CDR3 is CASNTLGNEQFF. CDR3 in DNA: TGTGCCAGCAACACCCTTGGCAATGAGCAGTTCTTC.

The rearrangement uses TRBV19 and TRBJ1-1, with 7 nucleotides matching TRBD1. The V segment lost 1 base and the J segment 3 bases; nucleotides outside the gene matches: 8. CDR3 length: 16 residues. Per germline, CDR1 LNHDA and CDR2 SQIVND (reference sequence). CDR3 region: CASSIVWARGDTEAFF. In nucleotides, the CDR3 is TGTGCCAGTAGTATAGTGTGGGCCAGGGGGGACACTGAAGCTTTCTTT.

This sequence joins TRBV19 and TRBJ2-3; no definite D call. The germline V gene has CDR1 LNHDA and CDR2 SQIVND (reference sequence). The CDR3 length is 14 residues. Trimming left V 2 bases short and J 6 bases short, with 12 bases between. The CDR3 region is CASSILLAADTQYF. DNA of the CDR3: TGTGCCAGTAGTATACTCTTGGCAGCGGATACGCAGTATTTT.

This clone was observed a handful of times. The CDR3 region has the DNA TGTGCCAGCAGGAATAGCGTCCACGAGCAGTACTTC. It translates to CASRNSVHEQYF. The rearrangement links TRBV6-5 to TRBJ2-7; D is possibly TRBD2 (5 bases). This CDR3 comprises 12 residues. V was pared by 6 bases and J by 5 bases, with 11 bases between. Germline V gene data show CDR1 as MNHEY and CDR2 as SVGAGI.

This clone occurred once. The V and J genes are TRBV4-2 and TRBJ2-5, with 7 bases aligning to TRBD1. From germline, CDR1 is LGHNA and CDR2 YNFKEQ. The CDR3 covers 16 residues. J gave up 5 bases and V 4 bases, and 13 bases lay outside the gene matches. CDR3 sequence: CASSLNPSRGPETQYF. CDR3 in DNA: TGTGCCAGCAGCCTAAACCCTTCTAGGGGGCCGGAGACCCAGTACTTC.

J is TRBJ2-1 and V is TRBV18; TRBD1 aligns across 10 bases. The CDR3 runs to 15 residues. Per the germline V gene, CDR1 is KGHSH and CDR2 is LQKENI. V was clipped by 3 bases and J by 8 bases; unmatched bases: 7. For the CDR3, the DNA is TGTGCCAGCTCACCCCTCGGGACAGGGGTGGATGAGCAGTTCTTC. This translates into CASSPLGTGVDEQFF.

This chain connects TRBV19 to TRBJ2-7; TRBD2 is a possible D gene (6 bases). The CDR3 spans 13 residues. V lost 6 bases and J 5 bases, leaving 14 bases between the germline ends. Germline lookup yields CDR1 LNHDA and CDR2 SQIVND (reference sequence). The CDR3 region has the DNA TGTGCCAGTAGACCTCGCGGGACCCACGAGCAGTACTTC. This sequence encodes CASRPRGTHEQYF.

The CDR3 sequence is CASSPWASTTNEKLFF. DNA for the CDR3: TGCGCCAGCAGCCCCTGGGCGAGCACAACTAATGAAAAACTGTTTTTT. This chain connects TRBV5-1 to TRBJ1-4; D remains unclear. V lost 4 bases and J 0 bases, leaving 13 bases between the germline ends. Germline V lookup: CDR1 SGHRS, CDR2 YFSETQ. The CDR3 runs 16 residues.

V usage is TRBV4-3 and J usage is TRBJ1-2; D is perhaps TRBD1 (5 bases). The ends were cut back, 1 base at V and 1 base at J, with 7 bases in the middle. The CDR3 runs 14 residues. CDR1 LGHNA and CDR2 YSLEER come from the germline V gene. CDR3 protein: CASSQAGGNYGYTF. The CDR3 DNA is TGCGCCAGCAGCCAAGCCGGGGGTAACTATGGCTACACCTTC.

The chain employs TRBV5-4 and TRBJ2-1; 12 bases match TRBD2. The CDR3 is 17 amino acids. With V trimmed by 3 bases and J by 4 bases, 8 bases remained unmatched. The germline V gene encodes CDR1 SGHNT and CDR2 YYREEE (reference sequence). CDR3 sequence: CASSSPLLAGGYNEQFF. CDR3 coding DNA: TGTGCCAGCAGCTCCCCCCTTCTAGCGGGGGGGTACAATGAGCAGTTCTTC. The complete variable domain, with remaining parts taken from reference TRBV5-4 and TRBJ2-1, reads ETGVTQSPTHLIKTRGQQVTLRCSSQSGHNTVSWYQQALGQGPQFIFQYYREEENGRGNFPPRFSGLQFPNYSSELNVNALELDDSALYLCASSSPLLAGGYNEQFFGPGTRLTVL.

This chain links TRBV28 with TRBJ1-2; no definite D call. This CDR3 spans 13 amino acids. V lost 6 bases and J 7 bases, leaving 15 bases between the germline ends. Germline lookup yields CDR1 MDHEN and CDR2 SYDVKM. CDR3 residues: CASRIGYSGGYTF. The CDR3 DNA sequence: TGTGCCAGCAGGATCGGGTACTCGGGTGGCTACACCTTC.

J is TRBJ1-2 and V is TRBV7-2, with 7 bases fitting TRBD1. Germline trimming cut 5 bases from V and 3 bases from J; bases unmatched to any gene: 9. Germline loops: CDR1 SGHTA, CDR2 FQGNSA. There are 15 residues in the CDR3. The CDR3 reads CASSPTTGSHYGYTF. The CDR3 coding sequence is TGTGCCAGCAGCCCGACGACAGGGTCCCACTATGGCTACACCTTC.

The rearrangement joins TRBV19 to TRBJ1-1; 9 bases match TRBD1. J lost 5 bases, V lost 5 bases, and 9 bases had no gene match. The CDR3 spans 15 residues. From germline, CDR1 is LNHDA and CDR2 SQIVND (reference sequence). CDR3 loop: CASSGTGKGDTEAFF. DNA for the CDR3: TGTGCCAGTAGTGGGACAGGGAAAGGGGATACTGAAGCTTTCTTT.

The chain couples TRBV30 to TRBJ1-5, with a possible D match to TRBD1 (6 bases). The CDR3 is 14 residues long. The V end lost 2 bases, the J end lost 3 bases, and 11 bases lay between the germline ends. Germline-derived CDR1 and CDR2 are GTSNPN and SVGIG (reference sequence). In nucleotides, the CDR3 is TGTGCCTGGAGTCGAGGACAGATCAATCAGCCCCAGCATTTT. Protein product: CAWSRGQINQPQHF. Full variable domain (missing parts from reference TRBV30 and TRBJ1-5): SQTIHQWPATLVQPVGSPLSLECTVEGTSNPNLYWYRQAAGRGLQLLFYSVGIGQISSEVPQNLSASRPQDRQFILSSKKLLLSDSGFYLCAWSRGQINQPQHFGDGTRLSIL.